The source of this TCR beta chain is a study of cytomegalovirus exposure and HLA in healthy donors. Whole-study findings and limits: With DRB1 most and HLA-C fewest, TCR association rates differed between HLA loci in a later analysis. A prior analysis recorded that most TCR beta V segments were productive about 87% or about 30% of the time.

Germline V gives CDR1 SGHRS, CDR2 YFSETQ. Trimming left V 4 bases short and J 4 bases short, with 8 bases between. The CDR3 extends over 12 amino acids. Researchers ran the PCR with 60 Vbeta and 13 Jbeta primers. This table comes from immunoSEQ multiplex PCR, and its TCRdb copy is limited to in-frame clones, with some not included. The repertoire has around 120,000 clones, roughly 80% of them found once; the top ten carry 8% to 9%. In this sample, this clone turned up once. The antigen is undetermined. This sample includes further DNA sequences coding for the same CDR3. The receptor was isolated from a female donor in good health and CMV-seropositive. The specimen sequenced was PBMCs. The chain has TRBV5-1 and TRBJ1-2; a possible D gene is TRBD1 (5 bases). The CDR3 protein is CASSADSYGYTF. CDR3 DNA sequence: TGCGCCAGCAGCGCTGACAGCTATGGCTACACCTTC.